This T cell receptor beta chain appears in the sequencing data of a study of blood T cell repertoires in COVID-19. Study-wide context: Samples representing acute and convalescent COVID-19 were sourced from the United States, Italy and Spain. From T cells, B-cell-depleted T cells, or PBMCs came the material, which was cDNA or gDNA.

Assay used: immunoSEQ multiplex PCR; TCRdb lists only in-frame clones, some missing. The top ten hold approximately 6.1% of the sample, which has hundreds of thousands of clones, approximately 84% seen once. The CDR3 covers 15 residues. The junction had 7 bases not matched to a gene; V was cut back by 2 bases and J by 7 bases. CDR1 is SGHRS, CDR2 YFSETQ, per germline. The sequence was collected from a man aged 80 or over with acute or convalescent COVID-19. This chain uses TRBV5-1 with TRBJ2-1, with 9 nucleotides matching TRBD1. Specimen: peripheral blood. The CDR3 sequence: CASSFTGQGVNEQFF. As DNA, the CDR3 is TGCGCCAGCAGCTTCACGGGACAGGGTGTAAATGAGCAGTTCTTC.